This T cell receptor beta chain was documented in a study of blood T cell repertoires in COVID-19. Whole-study context: Italy, Spain and the United States were the sources of the convalescent and acute COVID-19 samples. PBMCs, B-cell-depleted T cells, or T cells were the source of the cDNA or gDNA that made up the material.

Two negative PCRs, clearance, or symptom resolution had been documented for recovered Cohort 3 donors. In the original processing: Amplifying reference gene primers gave estimates of nucleated cell counts. Only in-frame clones appear in the TCRdb table, and some are missing; sequencing was by immunoSEQ multiplex PCR. The V and J calls and clone size were taken over from that table, and D and trimming were inferred from the DNA. This sample carries some 170,000 clones, approximately 89% of them seen once, and the ten largest clones take 6.2%. CDR1 and CDR2 (germline): MNHEY, SVGAGI. This CDR3 region has 15 residues. V was shortened by 4 bases and J by 0 bases, with 12 bases between the two germline ends.

This receptor was identified in a man aged 35-49 years who had recovered from COVID-19. V gene TRBV6-5 combines with J gene TRBJ2-5, with unresolved D. Material: PBMCs or T cells enriched from blood (not recorded which). CDR3 amino acids: CASSSLDWDQETQYF. Here the CDR3 DNA reads TGTGCCAGCAGTTCTCTAGACTGGGACCAAGAGACCCAGTACTTC.